This entry describes one T cell receptor (beta chain). Its specificity is unknown. CDR1 is LGHNA and CDR2 is YSLEER in the germline V gene. The ends were cut back, 1 base at V and 4 bases at J, with 11 bases in the middle. The CDR3 contains 15 residues. This specimen comes from a study of T cell responses to AZD1222 COVID-19 vaccine. General study findings and limits: The study sampled repertoires only after the peak T cell response. Mostly white British, mostly female donors; authors suggested clonal diversity may be underestimated. At baseline, just a handful of AZD1222 recipients tested seropositive.

Only in-frame clones appear in the TCRdb table, and some are missing; sequencing was by immunoSEQ multiplex PCR. The sample holds approximately 140,000 clones, approximately 92% seen once. This chain connects TRBV4-3 to TRBJ1-3; a possible D gene is TRBD1 (5 bases). The material sequenced was peripheral blood, taken 28 days after the second AZD1222 dose. The receptor was isolated from an adult who received the AZD1222 COVID-19 vaccine. Here the CDR3 DNA reads TGCGCCAGCAGCCAAGGGGCAGGGCGGGGAAACACCATATATTTT. It translates to CASSQGAGRGNTIYF.